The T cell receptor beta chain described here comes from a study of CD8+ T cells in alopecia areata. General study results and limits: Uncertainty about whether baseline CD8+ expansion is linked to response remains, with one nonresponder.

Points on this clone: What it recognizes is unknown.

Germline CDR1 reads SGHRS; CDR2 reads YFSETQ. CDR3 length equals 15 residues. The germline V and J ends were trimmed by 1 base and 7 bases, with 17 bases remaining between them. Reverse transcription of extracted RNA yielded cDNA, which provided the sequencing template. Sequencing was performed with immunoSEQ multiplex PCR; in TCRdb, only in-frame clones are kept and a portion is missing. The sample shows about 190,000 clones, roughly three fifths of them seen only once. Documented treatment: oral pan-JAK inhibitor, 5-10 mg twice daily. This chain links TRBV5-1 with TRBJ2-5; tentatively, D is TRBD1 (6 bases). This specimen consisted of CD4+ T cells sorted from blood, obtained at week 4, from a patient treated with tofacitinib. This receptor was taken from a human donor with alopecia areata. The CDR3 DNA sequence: TGCGCCAGCAGCTTGTCGCAGGGGAAAGAAGGGACCCAGTACTTC. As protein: CASSLSQGKEGTQYF.